The 21 T cell receptor beta chains below were found in one sample sequenced in a study of blood T cell repertoires in COVID-19. The method was immunoSEQ multiplex PCR; TCRdb's version includes in-frame clones alone and lacks a portion of them. The table has 150,000 to 200,000 clones, about 86% seen once. The sample consisted of peripheral blood. Receptor source: a man aged 50 to 60 with active or convalescent COVID-19.

The CDR3, as DNA: TGCGCCAGCAGCTTGGCGGGTTTGACGGGAGGGAACACTGAAGCTTTCTTT. The encoded protein is CASSLAGLTGGNTEAFF. The V gene is TRBV5-1, the J gene TRBJ1-1, with D uncertain. There are 17 residues in the CDR3. V was clipped by 0 bases and J by 1 base, with 16 bases between them. Germline loops: CDR1 SGHRS, CDR2 YFSETQ.

The rearrangement uses TRBV7-6 and TRBJ2-5; 8 nucleotides agree with TRBD1. The CDR3 is 15 amino acids. Unmatched junction bases numbered 9, after V lost 4 bases and J lost 5 bases. Germline CDR1 reads SGHVS; CDR2 reads FNYEAQ. The CDR3 protein is CASSSDREVGETQYF. The CDR3 DNA reads TGTGCCAGCAGCTCGGACAGGGAGGTCGGTGAGACCCAGTACTTC.

This clone was seen just once. The chain recombines TRBV7-2 with TRBJ1-3, with a possible D match to TRBD1 (5 bases). CDR1 SGHTA and CDR2 FQGNSA come from the germline V gene. Trimming pared 0 bases from V and 0 bases from J, leaving 15 bases between. There are 18 residues in the CDR3. CDR3 sequence (DNA): TGTGCCAGCAGCTTAGCGACAGTCGCTAAATCCTCTGGAAACACCATATATTTT. Translating gives CASSLATVAKSSGNTIYF.

This clone was detected only once. The chain carries TRBV27 and TRBJ1-4; 10 bases agree with TRBD1. The CDR3 contains 14 residues. Trimming removed 6 bases from V and 7 bases from J; junction bases left unmatched: 5. Germline CDR1 reads MNHEY; CDR2 reads SMNVEV (reference sequence). CDR3 amino acids: CASRDRGLSEKLFF. The CDR3 DNA is TGTGCCAGCAGAGACAGGGGGCTTAGTGAAAAACTGTTTTTT.

V gene TRBV30 combines with J gene TRBJ1-1; D is unresolved. CDR1 and CDR2 from the germline V gene are GTSNPN and SVGIG (reference sequence). V was trimmed by 0 bases and J by 0 bases, leaving 5 bases between them. The CDR3 totals 13 residues. CDR3 nucleotides: TGTGCCTGGAGTGTAAAGCTGAACACTGAAGCTTTCTTT. Translating it yields CAWSVKLNTEAFF.

The J gene is TRBJ2-7, the V gene TRBV5-6, with D perhaps matching TRBD1 (6 bases). The V gene lost 3 bases and the J gene lost 1 base, with 14 bases spanning the gap. Germline assignment: CDR1 SGHDT and CDR2 YYEEEE. This CDR3 is 15 amino acids long. In nucleotides, the CDR3 is TGTGCCAGCAGCTCCCGGGACAAGTTGTCCTACGAGCAGTACTTC. It encodes CASSSRDKLSYEQYF. The whole variable domain, remainder taken from reference TRBV5-6 and TRBJ2-7, is DAGVTQSPTHLIKTRGQQVTLRCSPKSGHDTVSWYQQALGQGPQFIFQYYEEEERQRGNFPDRFSGHQFPNYSSELNVNALLLGDSALYLCASSSRDKLSYEQYFGPGTRLTVT.

The rearrangement links TRBV18 to TRBJ1-6; TRBD1 agrees at 7 bases. V lost 3 bases, J lost 8 bases, and 7 bases stayed unmatched. Looked up from germline, CDR1 is KGHSH and CDR2 is LQKENI. The CDR3 consists of 15 residues. The CDR3 sequence is CASSPRDRVDSPLHF. The CDR3 DNA follows: TGTGCCAGCTCACCTCGGGACAGAGTCGATTCACCCCTCCACTTT. The full variable domain, with the rest looked up from reference TRBV18 and TRBJ1-6, is NAGVMQNPRHLVRRRGQEARLRCSPMKGHSHVYWYRQLPEEGLKFMVYLQKENIIDESGMPKERFSAEFPKEGPSILRIQQVVRGDSAAYFCASSPRDRVDSPLHFGNGTRLTVT.

J is TRBJ1-1 and V is TRBV6-2 or TRBV6-3; 10 bases are shared with TRBD1. The CDR3 is made up of 14 amino acids. V dropped 5 bases and J dropped 5; count of bases not matched to a gene: 5. CDR1 is MNHEY and CDR2 is SVGEGT in the germline V gene. CDR3 sequence: CASSRQGADTEAFF. The CDR3 DNA is TGTGCCAGCAGTCGACAGGGGGCCGATACTGAAGCTTTCTTT.

The chain joins TRBV11-1 to TRBJ2-1, with 7 bases matching TRBD2. Per germline, CDR1 SGHAT and CDR2 FQDESV (reference sequence). With 0 bases clipped from V and 12 bases from J, the junction kept 14 bases outside the gene matches. This CDR3 is 16 amino acids long. The CDR3 protein is CASSLASLPWGEGQFF. The CDR3 DNA is TGTGCCAGCAGCTTAGCGTCTCTTCCGTGGGGGGAGGGGCAGTTCTTC.

This clone was seen just once. The chain is built from TRBV18 and TRBJ2-7, with D possibly matching TRBD2 (6 bases). The CDR3 is 13 residues long. Germline assignment: CDR1 KGHSH and CDR2 LQKENI. The V end lost 4 bases, the J end lost 4 bases, and 11 bases lay between the germline ends. CDR3 nucleotide sequence: TGTGCCAGCTCACTTCCGGGAGCGTACGAGCAGTACTTC. Its protein is CASSLPGAYEQYF.

This chain uses TRBV6-5 with TRBJ2-1, with TRBD2 as a possible D gene (6 bases). The CDR3 sequence is 13 residues long. The V gene lost 7 bases and the J gene lost 3 bases, with 10 bases spanning the gap. Germline V gives CDR1 MNHEY, CDR2 SVGAGI. The CDR3 is CASTAGNYNEQFF. In DNA, the CDR3 is TGTGCCAGCACTGCGGGGAACTACAATGAGCAGTTCTTC.

V gene TRBV19 combines with J gene TRBJ1-5; perhaps TRBD1 as D (6 bases). CDR3 length: 14 residues. Trimming left V 7 bases short and J 7 bases short, with 17 bases between. Germline V gives CDR1 LNHDA, CDR2 SQIVND (reference sequence). DNA of the CDR3: TGTGCCAGTACCCAGGCAGGGGAGAACCAGCCCCAGCATTTT. It translates to CASTQAGENQPQHF.

The chain recombines TRBV6-2 or TRBV6-3 with TRBJ1-5, with a possible D match to TRBD1 (6 bases). Germline V gene sequence: CDR1 MNHEY, CDR2 SVGEGT. The CDR3 contains 15 residues. V gave up 5 bases and J gave up 0 bases, with 11 bases separating them. The CDR3 loop reads CASSRGGNSNQPQHF. The CDR3 nucleotides read TGTGCCAGCAGTCGAGGGGGAAATAGCAATCAGCCCCAGCATTTT.

The chain employs TRBV5-5 and TRBJ2-7; possible D gene TRBD2, 7 bases. The CDR3 has 15 residues. V lost 3 bases and J 0 bases, leaving 13 bases between the germline ends. Germline V gene data show CDR1 as SGHKS and CDR2 as YYEKEE (reference sequence). Here the CDR3 reads CASSSGGGSSYEQYF. The DNA for the CDR3 is TGTGCCAGCAGCTCGGGGGGCGGGAGCTCCTACGAGCAGTACTTC. Together with reference TRBV5-5 and TRBJ2-7, the CDR3 gives the full variable domain: DAGVTQSPTHLIKTRGQQVTLRCSPISGHKSVSWYQQVLGQGPQFIFQYYEKEERGRGNFPDRFSARQFPNYSSELNVNALLLGDSALYLCASSSGGGSSYEQYFGPGTRLTVT.

V usage is TRBV11-1 and J usage is TRBJ2-1; 8 bases match TRBD2. J lost 0 bases, V lost 4 bases, and 5 bases had no gene match. The germline V gene encodes CDR1 SGHAT and CDR2 FQDESV (reference sequence). CDR3 size: 16 residues. The CDR3: CASSYTSGSSYNEQFF. The CDR3 DNA reads TGTGCCAGCAGCTATACTAGCGGTAGCTCCTACAATGAGCAGTTCTTC.

This clone has just a few counts. The chain links TRBV6-2 or TRBV6-3 to TRBJ2-7, with 14 bases lining up with TRBD2. In germline, CDR1 is MNHEY, CDR2 SVGEGT. The CDR3 extends over 16 amino acids. After removal of 4 bases from V and 6 bases from J, the junction contained 8 bases not matched to a gene. The CDR3 protein is CASSFGTSGSLFEQYF. CDR3 coding DNA: TGTGCCAGCAGTTTCGGGACTAGCGGGAGTCTCTTCGAGCAGTACTTC.

The J gene is TRBJ2-2, the V gene TRBV7-3; TRBD2 matches at 11 bases. V was clipped by 4 bases and J by 11 bases; unmatched bases: 6. The CDR3 extends over 14 amino acids. The germline CDR1 and CDR2 sequences are SGHTA and FQGTGA. The CDR3 loop reads CASSSLAGGSELFF. The DNA for the CDR3 is TGTGCCAGCAGCTCGCTAGCGGGGGGCTCTGAGCTGTTTTTT.

This clone has a handful of counts. In DNA, the CDR3 is TGTGCCAGCAGCCAGGAGGGCTATCAGCCCCAGCATTTT. It specifies CASSQEGYQPQHF. The rearrangement links TRBV27 to TRBJ1-5; D gene ambiguous. The CDR3 has 13 residues. The V end lost 6 bases, the J end lost 5 bases, and 11 bases lay between the germline ends. The V gene's germline CDR1 is MNHEY and CDR2 SMNVEV (reference sequence).

The DNA of the CDR3 is TGTGCCAGCAGTGGGGGAGGAGGGTTTCTTAAACTGTTTTTT. Translated, it gives CASSGGGGFLKLFF. The V gene is TRBV2, the J gene TRBJ1-4; D gene unclear. The CDR3 is 14 residues long. The germline V and J ends were trimmed by 4 bases and 11 bases, with 17 bases remaining between them. The germline CDR1 and CDR2 sequences are SNHLY and FYNNEI.

The genes are TRBV12-3 or TRBV12-4 and TRBJ2-7, with 7 bases identical to TRBD2. V lost 6 bases and J lost 5; bases outside the gene matches: 7. The CDR3 runs 13 residues. This CDR3 is CASSPGTIHEQYF. In nucleotides, the CDR3 is TGTGCCAGCAGCCCCGGGACTATCCACGAGCAGTACTTC.

The V call is TRBV2, the J call TRBJ1-1; 7 bases map to TRBD1. The CDR3 extends over 13 amino acids. Germline lookup yields CDR1 SNHLY and CDR2 FYNNEI. V shed 8 bases, J shed 7 bases, and the junction held 10 bases outside the gene matches. This CDR3 is CASGQGVSSEAFF. The CDR3 region has the DNA TGTGCCAGCGGGCAGGGGGTCTCTAGTGAAGCTTTCTTT.